A single sample gave rise to the 6 T cell receptor beta chains below, sequenced in a study of T cells in localized non-small cell lung cancer. The protocol was immunoSEQ multiplex PCR, while the TCRdb copy is restricted to in-frame clones and leaves out a portion. The table has 75,000 to 85,000 clones, around 82% seen once. Material: peripheral blood, obtained before any cancer treatment. These receptors originate from a female donor over 55 with stage I lung adenocarcinoma.

The chain combines TRBV7-7 with TRBJ1-2, with D perhaps TRBD1 (6 bases). Germline CDR1 SSHAT, CDR2 FNYEAQ (reference sequence). CDR3 length: 15 amino acids. Trimming removed 5 bases from V and 3 bases from J, with 16 bases in between. CDR3 sequence reads: CASSETGTSYYGYTF. DNA of the CDR3: TGTGCCAGCAGCGAAACCGGGACATCCTACTATGGCTACACCTTC.

The rearrangement uses TRBV28 and TRBJ1-4; D is unresolved. CDR3 length: 13 residues. V lost 3 bases to trimming and J lost 8 bases, with 10 bases between them. Looked up from germline, CDR1 is MDHEN and CDR2 is SYDVKM. The DNA for the CDR3 is TGTGCCAGCAGTTTGGCTTTTGGGGAAAAACTGTTTTTT. Encoded protein: CASSLAFGEKLFF.

The chain links TRBV29-1 to TRBJ2-1; 9 nucleotides match TRBD1. The germline CDR1 and CDR2 sequences are SQVTM and ANQGSEA. The V and J ends lost 4 bases and 8 bases, in that order; junction bases with no gene match: 12. This CDR3 is 15 amino acids long. The CDR3 reads CSVGGSGQGNDEQFF. Here the CDR3 DNA reads TGCAGCGTTGGGGGGTCGGGACAGGGCAACGATGAGCAGTTCTTC.

This sequence joins TRBV28 and TRBJ2-2; D might be TRBD1 or TRBD2, each matching 6 bases. The length of the CDR3 is 16 residues. Trimming removed 7 bases at V and 5 bases at J, with 20 bases between. CDR1 and CDR2 from the germline V gene are MDHEN and SYDVKM. The CDR3 region is CASKVGGRGLTGELFF. The DNA for the CDR3 is TGTGCCAGCAAGGTCGGGGGCAGGGGACTGACCGGGGAGCTGTTTTTT.

In its sample, this clone was seen once. The chain has TRBV19 and TRBJ2-1, with D perhaps matching TRBD1 or TRBD2 (6 bases each). CDR1 is LNHDA and CDR2 is SQIVND in the germline V gene (reference sequence). The CDR3 has 15 amino acids. The V end lost 4 bases, the J end lost 10 bases, and 20 bases lay between the germline ends. The CDR3 DNA follows: TGTGCCAGTAGTACGGGGGCGGGTACCTTAGGGGAGCAGTTCTTC. Residues: CASSTGAGTLGEQFF.

The chain joins TRBV12-5 to TRBJ2-3; unclear D gene. This CDR3 spans 13 amino acids. Germline-derived CDR1 and CDR2 are LGHNT and FRNRAP. The ends were cut back, 7 bases at V and 5 bases at J, with 13 bases in the middle. CDR3 nucleotides: TGTGCTAGTGCCCCCGACCCGGGAGATACGCAGTATTTT. This encodes CASAPDPGDTQYF.